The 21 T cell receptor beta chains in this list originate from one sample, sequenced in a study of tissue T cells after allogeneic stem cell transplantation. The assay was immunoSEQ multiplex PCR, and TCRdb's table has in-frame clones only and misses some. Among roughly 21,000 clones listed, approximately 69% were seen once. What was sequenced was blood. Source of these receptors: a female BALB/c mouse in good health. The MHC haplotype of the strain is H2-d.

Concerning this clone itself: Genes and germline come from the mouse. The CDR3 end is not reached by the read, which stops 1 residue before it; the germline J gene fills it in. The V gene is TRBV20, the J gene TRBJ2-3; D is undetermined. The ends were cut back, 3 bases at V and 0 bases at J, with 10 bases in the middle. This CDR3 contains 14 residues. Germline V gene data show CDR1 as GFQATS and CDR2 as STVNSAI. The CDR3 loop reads CGARKTRSAETLYF. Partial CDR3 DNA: TGTGGTGCTAGAAAGACACGGAGTGCAGAAACGCTGTAT. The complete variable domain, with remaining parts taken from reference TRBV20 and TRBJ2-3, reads GALVYQYPRRTICKSGTSMRMECQAVGFQATSVAWYRQSPQKTFELIALSTVNSAIKYEQNFTQEKFPISHPNLSFSSMTVLNAYLEDRGLYLCGARKTRSAETLYFGSGTRLTVL.

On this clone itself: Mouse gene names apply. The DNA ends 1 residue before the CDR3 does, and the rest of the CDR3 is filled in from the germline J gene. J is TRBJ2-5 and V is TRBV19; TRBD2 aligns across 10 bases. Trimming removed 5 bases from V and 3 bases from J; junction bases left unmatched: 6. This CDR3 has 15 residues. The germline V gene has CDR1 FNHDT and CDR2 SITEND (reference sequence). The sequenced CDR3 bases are TGTGCCAGCAGATCCCCGGGACTGGGGCAAGACACCCAGTAC. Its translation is CASRSPGLGQDTQY. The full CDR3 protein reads CASRSPGLGQDTQYF.

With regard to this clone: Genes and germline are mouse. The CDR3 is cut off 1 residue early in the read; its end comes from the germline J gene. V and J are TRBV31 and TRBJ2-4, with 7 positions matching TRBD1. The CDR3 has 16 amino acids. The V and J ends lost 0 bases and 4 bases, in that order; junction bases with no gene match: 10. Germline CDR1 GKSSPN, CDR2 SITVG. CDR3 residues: CAWSLRQGGGKNTLYF. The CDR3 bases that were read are TGTGCCTGGAGTCTAAGACAGGGAGGGGGAAAAAACACCTTGTAC.

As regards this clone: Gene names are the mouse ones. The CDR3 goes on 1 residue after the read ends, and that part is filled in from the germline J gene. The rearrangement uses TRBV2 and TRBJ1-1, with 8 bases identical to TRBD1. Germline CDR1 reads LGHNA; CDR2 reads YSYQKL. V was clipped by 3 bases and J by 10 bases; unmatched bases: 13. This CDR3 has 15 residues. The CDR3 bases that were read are TGTGCCAGCAGCCAGACAGGGGCGCCGAAACACGTAGTCTTC. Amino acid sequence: CASSQTGAPKHVVF. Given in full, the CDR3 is CASSQTGAPKHVVFF.

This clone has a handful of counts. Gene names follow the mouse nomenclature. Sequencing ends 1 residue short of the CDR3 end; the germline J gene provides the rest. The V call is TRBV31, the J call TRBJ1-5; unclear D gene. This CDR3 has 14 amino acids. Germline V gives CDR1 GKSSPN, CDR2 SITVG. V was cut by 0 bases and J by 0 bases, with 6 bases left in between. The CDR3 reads CAWSLSTNNQAPLF. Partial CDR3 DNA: TGTGCCTGGAGTCTTTCAACTAACAACCAGGCTCCGCTT.

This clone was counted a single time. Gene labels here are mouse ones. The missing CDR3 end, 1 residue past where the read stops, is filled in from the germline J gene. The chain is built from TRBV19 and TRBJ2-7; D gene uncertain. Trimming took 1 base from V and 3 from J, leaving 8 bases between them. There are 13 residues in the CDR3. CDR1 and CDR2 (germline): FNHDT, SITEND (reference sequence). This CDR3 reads CASSINENYEQYF. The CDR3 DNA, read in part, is TGTGCCAGCAGTATAAACGAAAACTATGAACAGTAC.

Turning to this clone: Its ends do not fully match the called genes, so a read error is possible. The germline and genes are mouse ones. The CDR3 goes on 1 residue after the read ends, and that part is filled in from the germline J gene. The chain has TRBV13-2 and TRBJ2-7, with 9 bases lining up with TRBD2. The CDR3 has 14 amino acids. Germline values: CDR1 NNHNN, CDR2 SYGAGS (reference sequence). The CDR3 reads CASSDALGGGEQYF. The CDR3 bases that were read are TGTGCCAGCAGTGATGCACTGGGGGGAGGTGAACAGTAC.

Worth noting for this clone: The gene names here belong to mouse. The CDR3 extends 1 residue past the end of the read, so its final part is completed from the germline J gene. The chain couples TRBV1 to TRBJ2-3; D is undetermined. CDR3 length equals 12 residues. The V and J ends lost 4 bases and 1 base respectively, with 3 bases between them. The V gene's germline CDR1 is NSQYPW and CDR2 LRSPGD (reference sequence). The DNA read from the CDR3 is TGCACCTGCAGTGGGGGTGCAGAAACGCTGTAT. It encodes CTCSGGAETLY. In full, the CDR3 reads CTCSGGAETLYF.

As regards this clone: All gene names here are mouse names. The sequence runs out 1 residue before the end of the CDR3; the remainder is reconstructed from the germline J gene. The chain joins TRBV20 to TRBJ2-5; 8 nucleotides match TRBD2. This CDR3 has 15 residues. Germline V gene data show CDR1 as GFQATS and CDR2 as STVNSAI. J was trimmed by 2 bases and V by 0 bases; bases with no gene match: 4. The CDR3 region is CGAREGGRGQDTQYF. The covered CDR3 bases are TGTGGTGCTAGGGAGGGGGGGCGCGGCCAAGACACCCAGTAC.

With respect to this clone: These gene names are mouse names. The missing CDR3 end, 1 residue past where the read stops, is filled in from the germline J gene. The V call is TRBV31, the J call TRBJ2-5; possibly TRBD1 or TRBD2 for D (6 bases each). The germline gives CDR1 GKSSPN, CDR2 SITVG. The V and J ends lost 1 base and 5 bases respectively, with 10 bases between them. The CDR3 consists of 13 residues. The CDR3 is CAWSRGGGDTQYF. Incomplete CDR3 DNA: TGTGCCTGGAGTCGCGGGGGCGGAGACACCCAGTAC.

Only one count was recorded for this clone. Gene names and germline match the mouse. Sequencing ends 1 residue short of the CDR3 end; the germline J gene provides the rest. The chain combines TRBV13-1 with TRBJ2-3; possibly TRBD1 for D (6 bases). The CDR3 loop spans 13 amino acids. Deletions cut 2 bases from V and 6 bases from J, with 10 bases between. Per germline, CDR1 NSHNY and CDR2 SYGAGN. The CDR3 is CASSDQGRETLYF. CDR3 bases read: TGTGCCAGCAGTGACCAGGGGAGGGAAACGCTGTAT.

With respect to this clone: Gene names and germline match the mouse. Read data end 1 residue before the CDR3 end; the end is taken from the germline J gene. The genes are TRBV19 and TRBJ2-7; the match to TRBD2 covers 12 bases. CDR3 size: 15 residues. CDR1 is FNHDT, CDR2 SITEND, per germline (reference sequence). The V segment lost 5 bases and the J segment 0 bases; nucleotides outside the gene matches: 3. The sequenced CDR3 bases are TGTGCCAGCAGGACTGGGGGGGCTAGCTCCTATGAACAGTAC. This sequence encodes CASRTGGASSYEQY. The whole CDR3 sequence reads CASRTGGASSYEQYF. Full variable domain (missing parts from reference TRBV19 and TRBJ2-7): GGIITQTPKFLIGQEGQKLTLKCQQNFNHDTMYWYRQDSGKGLRLIYYSITENDLQKGDLSEGYDASREKKSSFSLTVTSAQKNEMAVFLCASRTGGASSYEQYFGPGTRLTVL.

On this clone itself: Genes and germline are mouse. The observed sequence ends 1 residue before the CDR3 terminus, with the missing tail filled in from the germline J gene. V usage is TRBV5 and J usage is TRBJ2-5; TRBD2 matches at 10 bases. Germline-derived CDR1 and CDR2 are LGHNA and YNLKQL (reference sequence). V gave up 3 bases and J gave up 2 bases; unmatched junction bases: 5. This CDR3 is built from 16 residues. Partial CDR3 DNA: TGTGCCAGCAGCCAGAAGACTGGGGGGCGCCAAGACACCCAGTAC. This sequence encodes CASSQKTGGRQDTQY. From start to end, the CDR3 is CASSQKTGGRQDTQYF.

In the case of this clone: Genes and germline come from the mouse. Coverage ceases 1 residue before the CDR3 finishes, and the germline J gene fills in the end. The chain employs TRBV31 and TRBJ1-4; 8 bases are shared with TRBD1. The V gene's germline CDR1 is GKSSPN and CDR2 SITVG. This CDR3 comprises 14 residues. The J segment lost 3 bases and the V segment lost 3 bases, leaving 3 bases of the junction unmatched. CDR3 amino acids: CAWRRQGTNERLFF. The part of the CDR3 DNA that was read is TGTGCCTGGAGACGACAGGGGACCAACGAAAGATTATTT. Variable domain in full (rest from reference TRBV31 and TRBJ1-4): AQTIHQWPVAEIKAVGSPLSLGCTIKGKSSPNLYWYWQATGGTLQQLFYSITVGQVESVVQLNLSASRPKDDQFILSTEKLLLSHSGFYLCAWRRQGTNERLFFGHGTKLSVL.

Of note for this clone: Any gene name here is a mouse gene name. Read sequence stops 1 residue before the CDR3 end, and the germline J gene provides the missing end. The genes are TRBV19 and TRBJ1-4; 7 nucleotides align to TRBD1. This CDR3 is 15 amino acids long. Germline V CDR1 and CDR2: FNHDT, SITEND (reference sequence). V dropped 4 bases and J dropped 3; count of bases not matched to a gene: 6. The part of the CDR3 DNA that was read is TGTGCCAGCAGTCTCCGACAGGGACCCAACGAAAGATTATTT. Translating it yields CASSLRQGPNERLF. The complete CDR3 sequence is CASSLRQGPNERLFF.

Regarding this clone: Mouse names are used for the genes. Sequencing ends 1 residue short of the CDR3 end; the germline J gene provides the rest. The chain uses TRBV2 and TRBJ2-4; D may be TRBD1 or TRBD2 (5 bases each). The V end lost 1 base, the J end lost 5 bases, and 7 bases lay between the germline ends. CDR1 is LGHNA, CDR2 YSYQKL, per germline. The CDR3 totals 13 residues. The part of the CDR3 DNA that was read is TGTGCCAGCAGCCAAGCCGGGACAAACACCTTGTAC. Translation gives CASSQAGTNTLY. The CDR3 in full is CASSQAGTNTLYF. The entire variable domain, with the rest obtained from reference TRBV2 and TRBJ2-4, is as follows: DPKIIQKPKYLVAVTGSEKILICEQYLGHNAMYWYRQSAKKPLEFMFSYSYQKLMDNQTASSRFQPQSSKKNHLDLQITALKPDDSATYFCASSQAGTNTLYFGAGTRLSVL.

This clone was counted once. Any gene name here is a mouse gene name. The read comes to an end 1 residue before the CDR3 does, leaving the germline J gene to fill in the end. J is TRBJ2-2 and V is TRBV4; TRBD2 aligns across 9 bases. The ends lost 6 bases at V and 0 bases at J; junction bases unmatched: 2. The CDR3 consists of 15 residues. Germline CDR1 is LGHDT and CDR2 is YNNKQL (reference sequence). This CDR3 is CASRLGGTNTGQLYF. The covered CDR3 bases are TGTGCCAGCAGACTGGGGGGAACAAACACCGGGCAGCTCTAC.

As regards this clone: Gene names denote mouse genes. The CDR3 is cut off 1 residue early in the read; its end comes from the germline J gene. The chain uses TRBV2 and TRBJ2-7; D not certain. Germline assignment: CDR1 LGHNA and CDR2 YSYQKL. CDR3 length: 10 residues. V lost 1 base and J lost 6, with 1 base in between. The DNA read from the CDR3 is TGTGCCAGCAGCCAAGTTGAACAGTAC. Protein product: CASSQVEQY. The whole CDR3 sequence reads CASSQVEQYF.

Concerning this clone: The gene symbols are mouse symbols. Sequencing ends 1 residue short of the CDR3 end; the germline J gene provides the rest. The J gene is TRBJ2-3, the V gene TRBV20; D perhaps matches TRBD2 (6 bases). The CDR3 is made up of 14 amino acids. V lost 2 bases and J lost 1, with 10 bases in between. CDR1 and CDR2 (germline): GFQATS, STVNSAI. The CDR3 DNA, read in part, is TGTGGTGCTAGGACCGCTGGGGGTGCAGAAACGCTGTAT. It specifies CGARTAGGAETLY. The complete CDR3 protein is CGARTAGGAETLYF.

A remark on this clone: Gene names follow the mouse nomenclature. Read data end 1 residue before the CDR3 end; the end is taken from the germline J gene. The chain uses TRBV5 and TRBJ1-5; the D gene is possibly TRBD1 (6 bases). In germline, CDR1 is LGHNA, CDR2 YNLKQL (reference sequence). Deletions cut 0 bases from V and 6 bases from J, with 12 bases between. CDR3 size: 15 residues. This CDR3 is CASSQDAGEGQAPLF. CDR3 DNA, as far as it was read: TGTGCCAGCAGCCAAGATGCAGGGGAGGGCCAGGCTCCGCTT.

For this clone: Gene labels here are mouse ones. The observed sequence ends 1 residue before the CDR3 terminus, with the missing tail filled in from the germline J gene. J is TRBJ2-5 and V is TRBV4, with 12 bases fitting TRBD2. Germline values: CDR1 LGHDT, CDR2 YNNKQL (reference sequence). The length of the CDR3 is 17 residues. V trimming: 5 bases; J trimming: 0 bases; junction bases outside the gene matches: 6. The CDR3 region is CASSLRDWGANQDTQYF. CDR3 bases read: TGTGCCAGCAGCCTCCGGGACTGGGGGGCCAACCAAGACACCCAGTAC.